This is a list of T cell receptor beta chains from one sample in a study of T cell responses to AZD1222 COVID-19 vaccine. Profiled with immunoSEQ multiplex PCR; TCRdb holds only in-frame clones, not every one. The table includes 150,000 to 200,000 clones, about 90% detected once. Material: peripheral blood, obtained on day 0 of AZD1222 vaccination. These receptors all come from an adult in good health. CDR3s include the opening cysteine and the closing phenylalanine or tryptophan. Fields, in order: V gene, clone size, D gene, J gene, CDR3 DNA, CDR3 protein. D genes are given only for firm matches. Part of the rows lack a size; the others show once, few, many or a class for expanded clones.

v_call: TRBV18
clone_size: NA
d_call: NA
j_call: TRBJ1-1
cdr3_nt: TGTGCCAGCTCACAGGGCGGCACTGAAGCTTTCTTT
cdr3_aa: CASSQGGTEAFF

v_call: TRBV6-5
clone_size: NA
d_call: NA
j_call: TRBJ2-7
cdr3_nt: TGTGCCAGCAAGCCAGGGGCCGGGGAGCAGTACTTC
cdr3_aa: CASKPGAGEQYF

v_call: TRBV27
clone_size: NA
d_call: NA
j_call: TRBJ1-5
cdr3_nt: TGTGCCAGCAGTTTTCACAATCAGCCCCAGCATTTT
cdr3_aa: CASSFHNQPQHF

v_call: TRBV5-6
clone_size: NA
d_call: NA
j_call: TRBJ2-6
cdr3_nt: TGTGCCAGCAGCCGAAGGGGGACTGGGGCCAACGTCCTGACTTTC
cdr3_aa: CASSRRGTGANVLTF

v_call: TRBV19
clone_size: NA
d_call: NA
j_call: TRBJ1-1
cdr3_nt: TGTGCCAGTCATACAGGGTTGAACACTGAAGCTTTCTTT
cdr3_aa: CASHTGLNTEAFF

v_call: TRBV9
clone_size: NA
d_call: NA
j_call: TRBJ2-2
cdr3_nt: TGTGCCAGCAGCGTAGATGGACGGCCCGGGGAGCTGTTTTTT
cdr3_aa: CASSVDGRPGELFF

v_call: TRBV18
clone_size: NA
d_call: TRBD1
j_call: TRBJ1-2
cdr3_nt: TGTGCCAGCGATCCCGGGACAGGGGTCGAGGGCTACACCTTC
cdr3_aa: CASDPGTGVEGYTF

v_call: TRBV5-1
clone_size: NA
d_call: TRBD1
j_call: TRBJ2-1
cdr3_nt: TGCGCCAGCAGCTTCACAGGGGTCAATGAGCAGTTCTTC
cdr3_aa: CASSFTGVNEQFF

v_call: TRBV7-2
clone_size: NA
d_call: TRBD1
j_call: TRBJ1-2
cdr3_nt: TGTGCCAGCAGCTTAAGACAGGGGGCTGACTATGGCTACACCTTC
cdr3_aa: CASSLRQGADYGYTF

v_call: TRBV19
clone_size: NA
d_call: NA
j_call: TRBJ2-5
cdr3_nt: TGTGCCAGTAGCGTGACCCAGGGATATGAGACCCAGTACTTC
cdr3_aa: CASSVTQGYETQYF

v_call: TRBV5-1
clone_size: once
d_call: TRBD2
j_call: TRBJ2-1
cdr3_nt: TGCGCCAGCAGGGGACAGCGGGGGGGCTCGAATGAGCAGTTCTTC
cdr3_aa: CASRGQRGGSNEQFF

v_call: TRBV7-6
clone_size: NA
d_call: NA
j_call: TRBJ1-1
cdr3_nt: TGTGCCAGCAGCTTAGGGCAGGCCTTCAACACTGAAGCTTTCTTT
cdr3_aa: CASSLGQAFNTEAFF

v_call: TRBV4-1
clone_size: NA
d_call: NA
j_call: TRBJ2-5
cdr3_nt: TGCGCCAGCAGCCAAGAAGGGCGGGAAGAGACCCAGTACTTC
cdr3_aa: CASSQEGREETQYF

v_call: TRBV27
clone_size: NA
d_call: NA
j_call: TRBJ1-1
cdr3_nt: TGTGCCAGCAGTTTCGCAGGGAGGAACACTGAAGCTTTCTTT
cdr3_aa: CASSFAGRNTEAFF

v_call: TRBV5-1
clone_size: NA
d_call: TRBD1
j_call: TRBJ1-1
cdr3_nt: TGCGCCAGCAGCTATACGGGACAGCTATTTTCCGGGGACACTGAAGCTTTCTTT
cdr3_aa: CASSYTGQLFSGDTEAFF

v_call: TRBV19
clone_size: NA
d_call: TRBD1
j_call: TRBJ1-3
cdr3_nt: TGTGCCAGTATAGGGACAGGTTCCTCTGGAAACACCATATATTTT
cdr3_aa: CASIGTGSSGNTIYF

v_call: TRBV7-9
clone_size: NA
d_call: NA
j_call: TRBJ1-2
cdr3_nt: TGTGCCAGCAGCTTAATAACTTGGGGAGGCTATGGCTACACCTTC
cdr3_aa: CASSLITWGGYGYTF

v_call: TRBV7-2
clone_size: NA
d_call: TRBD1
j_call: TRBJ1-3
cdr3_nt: TGTGCCAGCAGCCTCGGGACAGGGATGGGAAACACCATATATTTT
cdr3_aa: CASSLGTGMGNTIYF

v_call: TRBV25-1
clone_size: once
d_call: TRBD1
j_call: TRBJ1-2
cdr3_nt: TGTGCCAGCAGTGACCACAGGGGAAGGGGCTACACCTTC
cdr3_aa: CASSDHRGRGYTF

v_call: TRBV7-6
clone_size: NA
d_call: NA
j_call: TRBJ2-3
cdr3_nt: TGTGCCAGCAGCCTACGGGACGGCTTGAGCACAGATACGCAGTATTTT
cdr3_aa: CASSLRDGLSTDTQYF

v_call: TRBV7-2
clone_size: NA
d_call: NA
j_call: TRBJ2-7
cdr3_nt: TGTGCCAGCAGCTTGGAAACCCACTACGAGCAGTACTTC
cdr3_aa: CASSLETHYEQYF

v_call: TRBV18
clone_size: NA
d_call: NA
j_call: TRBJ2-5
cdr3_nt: TGTGCCAGCTCACCGGACCAAGAGACCCAGTACTTC
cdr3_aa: CASSPDQETQYF

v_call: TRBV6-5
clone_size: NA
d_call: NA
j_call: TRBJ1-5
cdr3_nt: TGTGCCAGCAGTTACCACGGGAGCAATCAGCCCCAGCATTTT
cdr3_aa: CASSYHGSNQPQHF

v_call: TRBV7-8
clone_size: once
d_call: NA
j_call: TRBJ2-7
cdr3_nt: TGTGCCAGCAGCTTAGGGGGGGGCGACGAGCAGTACTTC
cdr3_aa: CASSLGGGDEQYF

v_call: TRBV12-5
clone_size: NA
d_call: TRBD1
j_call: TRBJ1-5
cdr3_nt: TGTGCTAGTGATATAACCGTCGGGACAGGGGGTCAGCCCCAGCATTTT
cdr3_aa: CASDITVGTGGQPQHF

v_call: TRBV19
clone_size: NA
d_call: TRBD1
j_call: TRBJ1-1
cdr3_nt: TGTGCCAGTAGCCGGGGGACAGGGGGGACTGAAGCTTTCTTT
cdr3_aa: CASSRGTGGTEAFF

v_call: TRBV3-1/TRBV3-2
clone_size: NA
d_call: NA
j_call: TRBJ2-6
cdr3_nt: TGTGCCAGCAGCCAGGGTACTGGGGCCAACGTCCTGACTTTC
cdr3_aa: CASSQGTGANVLTF

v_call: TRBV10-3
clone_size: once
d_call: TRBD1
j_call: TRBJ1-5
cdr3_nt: TGTGCCATCAGTGAAGGTAACAGGGGGGGAAGGCAGCCCCAGCATTTT
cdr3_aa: CAISEGNRGGRQPQHF

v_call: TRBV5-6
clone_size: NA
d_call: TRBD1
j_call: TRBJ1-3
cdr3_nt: TGTGCCAGCAGCCCTACAGGGGCCTCTGGAAACACCATATATTTT
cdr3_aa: CASSPTGASGNTIYF

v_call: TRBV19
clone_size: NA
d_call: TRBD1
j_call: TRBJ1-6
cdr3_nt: TGTGCCAGTAACAGGGGGTATAACTCACCCCTCCACTTT
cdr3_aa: CASNRGYNSPLHF

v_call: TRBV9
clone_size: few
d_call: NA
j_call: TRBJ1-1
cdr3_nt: TGTGCCAGCAGCGTAGGGGTTCTACCGGGGCGTGGGGGTGACACTGAAGCTTTCTTT
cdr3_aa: CASSVGVLPGRGGDTEAFF

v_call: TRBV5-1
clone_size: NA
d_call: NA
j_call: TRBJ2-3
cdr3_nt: TGCGCCAGCAGCTCTACAGCGTACACAGATACGCAGTATTTT
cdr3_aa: CASSSTAYTDTQYF

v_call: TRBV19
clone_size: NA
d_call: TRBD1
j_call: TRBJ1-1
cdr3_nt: TGTGCCAGTAGCCGAGGACAGGGGGCGACAAGGAGGAACACTGAAGCTTTCTTT
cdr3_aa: CASSRGQGATRRNTEAFF

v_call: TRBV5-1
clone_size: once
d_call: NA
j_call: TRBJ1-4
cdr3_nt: TGCGCCAGCAGCTTGGCTAGAGTTGATGAAAAACTGTTTTTT
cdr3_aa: CASSLARVDEKLFF

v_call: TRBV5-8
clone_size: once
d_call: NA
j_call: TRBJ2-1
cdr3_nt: TGTGCCAGCAGCCGGAGATCAGGACAGTACAATGAGCAGTTCTTC
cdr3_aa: CASSRRSGQYNEQFF

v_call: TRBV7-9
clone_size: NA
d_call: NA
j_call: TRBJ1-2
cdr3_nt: NA
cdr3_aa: CASSSVLGYGYTF

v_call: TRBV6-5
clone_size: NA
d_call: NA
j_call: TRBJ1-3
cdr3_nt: TGTGCCAGCAGATGGGTTTACGGAAACACCATATATTTT
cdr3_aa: CASRWVYGNTIYF

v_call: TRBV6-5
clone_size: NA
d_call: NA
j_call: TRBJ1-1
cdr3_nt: TGTGCCAGCAAGACCACCGCTCAAGCTTTCTTT
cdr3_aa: CASKTTAQAFF

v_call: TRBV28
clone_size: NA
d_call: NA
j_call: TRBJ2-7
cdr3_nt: TGTGCCAGCAGTTTACAGGGTTACGAGCAGTACTTC
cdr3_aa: CASSLQGYEQYF

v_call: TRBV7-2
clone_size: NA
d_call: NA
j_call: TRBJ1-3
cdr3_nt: TGTGCCAGCAGCTTAGGGGGAACGGGAAACACCATATATTTT
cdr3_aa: CASSLGGTGNTIYF